These 14 T cell receptor beta chains were all obtained from the same sample, sequenced in a study of blood T cell repertoires in COVID-19. Assay used: immunoSEQ multiplex PCR; TCRdb lists only in-frame clones, some missing. The sample contains 200,000 to 300,000 clones, 65% to 90% of which appear only once. The sequenced material came from peripheral blood. Receptors originate from a man aged 25-45 years with active or convalescent COVID-19.

This rearrangement joins TRBV12-5 to TRBJ1-5, with D perhaps matching TRBD1 (5 bases). Germline V gene data show CDR1 as LGHNT and CDR2 as FRNRAP. Between the trimmed V and J ends, which lost 4 bases and 0 bases, there was a span of 13 bases. The CDR3 is 16 amino acids. The CDR3 DNA reads as TGTGCTAGTGGTTCACAAACGACAGATAGCAATCAGCCCCAGCATTTT. This sequence encodes CASGSQTTDSNQPQHF.

V gene TRBV5-1 combines with J gene TRBJ1-2, with 7 nucleotides matching TRBD1. V trimming: 1 base; J trimming: 7 bases; junction bases outside the gene matches: 7. CDR1 SGHRS and CDR2 YFSETQ come from the germline V gene. The CDR3 is 14 residues long. In nucleotides, the CDR3 is TGCGCCAGCAGCTTGCGACAGGGAGGTTCTGGCTACACCTTC. It specifies CASSLRQGGSGYTF.

The V gene is TRBV24-1, the J gene TRBJ1-4, with TRBD1 matching over 7 bases. Germline V lookup: CDR1 KGHDR, CDR2 SFDVKD. After removal of 5 bases from V and 7 bases from J, the junction contained 6 bases not matched to a gene. The CDR3 has 14 residues. CDR3 sequence: CATSGRDRSEKLFF. In nucleotides, the CDR3 is TGTGCCACCAGTGGCCGGGACAGATCTGAAAAACTGTTTTTT.

The chain recombines TRBV6-1 with TRBJ1-2; 7 nucleotides align to TRBD1. Trimming removed 6 bases from V and 7 bases from J; junction bases left unmatched: 23. The CDR3 has 18 residues. Germline V gene data show CDR1 as MNHNS and CDR2 as SASEGT. The CDR3 DNA reads TGTGCCAGCAGGGAAAAGACAGGGAAGGTCCTACCCGCGGGTGGCTACACCTTC. Protein: CASREKTGKVLPAGGYTF.

The genes are TRBV4-2 and TRBJ2-2; possible D gene TRBD2, 6 bases. The germline gives CDR1 LGHNA, CDR2 YNFKEQ. This CDR3 has 14 residues. Trimming cost V 2 bases and J 6 bases, with 10 bases left between them. The CDR3 sequence is CASSQPLASGELFF. The CDR3 nucleotides are TGTGCCAGCAGCCAACCACTAGCTTCCGGGGAGCTGTTTTTT.

V and J are TRBV4-1 and TRBJ1-5; tentatively, D is TRBD1 (6 bases). CDR1 is MGHRA, CDR2 YSYEKL, per germline. This CDR3 has 17 residues. The V end lost 1 base, the J end lost 3 bases, and 16 bases lay between the germline ends. The CDR3 nucleotides read TGCGCCAGCAGCCAAGCTTGGACTGGACAGCTCAATCAGCCCCAGCATTTT. Its protein product is CASSQAWTGQLNQPQHF.

This chain uses TRBV28 with TRBJ2-1, with TRBD2 identical over 9 bases. The germline V gene encodes CDR1 MDHEN and CDR2 SYDVKM. The CDR3 sequence is 14 residues long. V shed 11 bases, J shed 10 bases, and the junction held 15 bases outside the gene matches. In nucleotides, the CDR3 is TGTGCCGGAGGATGGGGGACTAGCCTCGTGGAGCAGTTCTTC. Its protein is CAGGWGTSLVEQFF.

This rearrangement joins TRBV5-1 to TRBJ1-2; tentative D call: TRBD1 (6 bases). V lost 0 bases to trimming and J lost 8 bases, with 14 bases between them. Germline V gene data show CDR1 as SGHRS and CDR2 as YFSETQ. The CDR3 spans 14 residues. The CDR3 nucleotides are TGCGCCAGCAGCTTGGCTGGGCAGGGGAGAGGCTACACCTTC. It is translated as CASSLAGQGRGYTF.

This chain connects TRBV4-3 to TRBJ1-1; 7 nucleotides match TRBD1. This CDR3 is built from 14 residues. Unmatched junction bases numbered 4, after V lost 0 bases and J lost 6 bases. The germline V gene has CDR1 LGHNA and CDR2 YSLEER. The DNA for the CDR3 is TGCGCCAGCAGCCAAGACAGGGGGAGAGCTGAAGCTTTCTTT. Translated: CASSQDRGRAEAFF.

This clone was seen a handful of times. This chain uses TRBV7-6 with TRBJ2-2; the match to TRBD2 covers 7 bases. V gave up 2 bases and J gave up 1 base; unmatched junction bases: 4. CDR1 and CDR2 (germline): SGHVS, FNYEAQ. The CDR3 contains 16 residues. DNA for the CDR3: TGTGCCAGCAGCTTAACCCTAGCGGAGAACACCGGGGAGCTGTTTTTT. Protein product: CASSLTLAENTGELFF. Based on the CDR3 plus reference TRBV7-6 and TRBJ2-2, the full variable domain is GAGVSQSPRYKVTKRGQDVALRCDPISGHVSLYWYRQALGQGPEFLTYFNYEAQQDKSGLPNDRFSAERPEGSISTLTIQRTEQRDSAMYRCASSLTLAENTGELFFGEGSRLTVL.

This chain joins TRBV29-1 and TRBJ2-5; D unclear. V lost 4 bases to trimming and J lost 2 bases, with 11 bases between them. This CDR3 region has 13 residues. Germline-derived CDR1 and CDR2 are SQVTM and ANQGSEA. As DNA, the CDR3 is TGCAGCGTTGGATTCCGCAGACAAGAGACCCAGTACTTC. This codes for CSVGFRRQETQYF.

The V call is TRBV5-6, the J call TRBJ2-2, with 10 bases matching TRBD2. Looked up from germline, CDR1 is SGHDT and CDR2 is YYEEEE. V gave up 2 bases and J gave up 0 bases; unmatched junction bases: 4. The CDR3 is 17 amino acids. CDR3 nucleotide sequence: TGTGCCAGCAGCTTCGGGCTAGCGGGGGCGAACACCGGGGAGCTGTTTTTT. It yields the protein CASSFGLAGANTGELFF.

The chain has TRBV6-1 and TRBJ2-7; no firm D call. Germline loops: CDR1 MNHNS, CDR2 SASEGT. With 0 bases removed from V and 2 bases from J, the gap between germline ends came to 17 bases. The CDR3 extends over 17 amino acids. The CDR3 DNA reads TGTGCCAGCAGTGAAGCGGTAGCTCTTGTGTCGGCCTACGAGCAGTACTTC. Translation gives CASSEAVALVSAYEQYF.

This clone was detected only once. CDR3 amino acids: CASGSFQPQHF. The CDR3 DNA sequence: TGTGCCAGCGGCTCGTTTCAGCCCCAGCATTTT. The chain has TRBV6-5 and TRBJ1-5; D is uncertain. V was pared by 8 bases and J by 6 bases, with 8 bases between. The CDR3 sequence is 11 residues long. Per the germline V gene, CDR1 is MNHEY and CDR2 is SVGAGI.